This TCR beta chain emerged from a study of blood T cell repertoires in COVID-19. Data came from immunoSEQ multiplex PCR; TCRdb stores just in-frame clones and leaves some out. The sample carries under 150,000 clones, under 80% recorded once. From germline, CDR1 is SEHNR and CDR2 FQNEAQ (reference sequence). This CDR3 comprises 13 residues. V shed 8 bases and J shed 0 bases, with 10 bases lying between them. The source of this sequence is a man older than 75 with acute or convalescent COVID-19. Sample: peripheral blood. This rearrangement joins TRBV7-9 to TRBJ1-1; no clear D gene. In DNA form, the CDR3 reads TGTGCCAGCCGAGGGTACATGAACACTGAAGCTTTCTTT. It codes for CASRGYMNTEAFF.